The 13 T cell receptor beta chains listed next were all sequenced from one sample in a study of cytomegalovirus exposure and HLA in healthy donors. The method was immunoSEQ multiplex PCR; TCRdb's version includes in-frame clones alone and lacks a portion of them. In the table there are roughly 76,000 clones, 85% to 95% of which are singletons. Sequenced input: PBMCs. The receptors originated from a man in his late teens or twenties in good health and CMV-seropositive.

This chain links TRBV7-2 with TRBJ1-2; 7 positions agree with TRBD1. Germline assignment: CDR1 SGHTA and CDR2 FQGNSA. The V and J ends lost 4 bases and 6 bases, in that order; junction bases with no gene match: 5. This CDR3 is 13 amino acids long. The CDR3 DNA is TGTGCCAGCAGCTCCCGACAGGGAAATGGCTACACCTTC. It yields the protein CASSSRQGNGYTF.

The chain has TRBV28 and TRBJ2-1; 10 bases align to TRBD2. Germline CDR1 and CDR2: MDHEN and SYDVKM. The J segment lost 6 bases and the V segment lost 2 bases, leaving 4 bases of the junction unmatched. CDR3 size: 15 residues. The CDR3 protein is CASSLMGLAPNEQFF. In DNA form, the CDR3 reads TGTGCCAGCAGTTTAATGGGACTAGCGCCCAATGAGCAGTTCTTC.

This chain uses TRBV19 with TRBJ1-1, with TRBD1 as a possible D gene (6 bases). V was clipped by 3 bases and J by 1 base, with 12 bases between them. The CDR3 contains 15 residues. CDR1 LNHDA and CDR2 SQIVND come from the germline V gene (reference sequence). The CDR3 coding sequence is TGTGCCAGTAGTATCCAGGGGAGGGGGAACACTGAAGCTTTCTTT. Amino acid sequence: CASSIQGRGNTEAFF.

The chain carries TRBV29-1 and TRBJ2-3; D might be TRBD1 (5 bases). This CDR3 contains 17 residues. Germline CDR1 and CDR2: SQVTM and ANQGSEA. V shed 5 bases and J shed 5 bases, with 26 bases lying between them. The CDR3 DNA is TGCAGCGTTTTTGGAGCAGGGAAGAGGCACACGGGAGATACGCAGTATTTT. Translation: CSVFGAGKRHTGDTQYF.

Only one count was recorded for this clone. The chain combines TRBV30 with TRBJ2-1; 8 bases fit TRBD2. J was trimmed by 13 bases and V by 0 bases; bases with no gene match: 8. The CDR3 has 13 residues. Germline V lookup: CDR1 GTSNPN, CDR2 SVGIG (reference sequence). This CDR3 reads CAWSVYPGLDQFF. The CDR3, as DNA: TGTGCCTGGAGTGTCTATCCGGGACTAGATCAGTTCTTC. Full variable domain (rest looked up from reference TRBV30 and TRBJ2-1): SQTIHQWPATLVQPVGSPLSLECTVEGTSNPNLYWYRQAAGRGLQLLFYSVGIGQISSEVPQNLSASRPQDRQFILSSKKLLLSDSGFYLCAWSVYPGLDQFFGPGTRLTVL.

This clone was counted a single time. The rearrangement joins TRBV5-8 to TRBJ1-5; unclear D gene. CDR3 length: 14 amino acids. Trimming left V 3 bases short and J 0 bases short, with 7 bases between. Germline CDR1 SGHTS, CDR2 YDEGEE. CDR3 in DNA: TGTGCCAGCAGCTCGCTCGGTAGCAATCAGCCCCAGCATTTT. Its translation: CASSSLGSNQPQHF.

This clone was recorded once. The chain carries TRBV7-6 and TRBJ2-2; 8 bases line up with TRBD2. The CDR3 is 17 amino acids. Trimming at V came to 0 bases and at J to 5 bases, leaving 8 bases not matched to a gene. Germline-derived CDR1 and CDR2 are SGHVS and FNYEAQ. CDR3 in DNA: TGTGCCAGCAGCTTAGCGCCGGGGGGGGCGAGTACCGGGGAGCTGTTTTTT. Protein: CASSLAPGGASTGELFF.

The gene calls are TRBV28 and TRBJ2-6; D may be TRBD2 (6 bases). Trimming shortened V by 6 bases and J by 0 bases, and 15 bases separated the two germline ends. Germline assignment: CDR1 MDHEN and CDR2 SYDVKM. There are 17 residues in the CDR3. The CDR3 reads CASSRKTGSSGANVLTF. The CDR3 bases are TGTGCCAGCAGCCGTAAAACCGGGAGCTCTGGGGCCAACGTCCTGACTTTC. The full variable domain, its missing parts supplied by reference TRBV28 and TRBJ2-6, is DVKVTQSSRYLVKRTGEKVFLECVQDMDHENMFWYRQDPGLGLRLIYFSYDVKMKEKGDIPEGYSVSREKKERFSLILESASTNQTSMYLCASSRKTGSSGANVLTFGAGSRLTVL.

The table lists this clone with a count of one. The rearrangement links TRBV7-8 to TRBJ2-1; 8 nucleotides line up with TRBD2. Germline V gene data show CDR1 as SGHVS and CDR2 as FQNEAQ. Germline trimming cut 5 bases from V and 4 bases from J; bases unmatched to any gene: 7. CDR3 length equals 15 residues. The DNA for the CDR3 is TGTGCCAGCAGCCCCAGCGGGAGTAGGTACAATGAGCAGTTCTTC. Protein product: CASSPSGSRYNEQFF.

The V call is TRBV30, the J call TRBJ1-2; TRBD1 is a possible D gene (5 bases). V was pared by 7 bases and J by 3 bases, with 15 bases between. The CDR3 runs 13 residues. Germline values: CDR1 GTSNPN, CDR2 SVGIG (reference sequence). CDR3: CALNPGGYYGYTF. CDR3 bases: TGTGCCTTAAACCCCGGGGGATACTATGGCTACACCTTC.

Only one count was recorded for this clone. This sequence joins TRBV21-1 and TRBJ1-5; the table's D call of TRBD1 was not tested on the DNA. TRBV21-1 is a listed pseudogene. The length of the CDR3 is 16 residues. CDR3 nucleotide sequence: TGTGCCAGCACCCGGACAGGGGAACCACGCAATCAGCCCCAGCATTTT. This encodes CASTRTGEPRNQPQHF.

V and J are TRBV14 and TRBJ2-3; D is unresolved. The V gene's germline CDR1 is SGHDN and CDR2 FVKESK. Trimming left V 0 bases short and J 0 bases short, with 10 bases between. The CDR3 has 16 residues. The CDR3 reads CASSQDWARSTDTQYF. CDR3 nucleotides: TGTGCCAGCAGCCAAGATTGGGCCAGGAGCACAGATACGCAGTATTTT.

The chain combines TRBV6-6 with TRBJ1-1, with 7 nucleotides matching TRBD1. The V gene end was trimmed by 6 bases and the J gene end by 7 bases; junction bases not matched to a gene: 5. The CDR3 is 12 amino acids. CDR1 and CDR2 from the germline V gene are MNHNY and SVGAGI (reference sequence). CDR3 amino acids: CASSLTGVEAFF. CDR3 sequence (DNA): TGTGCCAGCAGCTTAACAGGGGTTGAAGCTTTCTTT.